Here is one TCR beta chain with its context. The antigen remains unidentified. This sample is drawn from a study of human T cells and chemical hapten exposure. The study, taken as a whole, reports: Patch test score showed a positive correlation with PT1 expanded TCR counts. All donors were alopecia patients, so their immunity may differ from that of healthy people.

The CDR3 contains 15 residues. The V segment lost 4 bases and the J segment 2 bases; nucleotides outside the gene matches: 4. Original data processing: Sample-level TCR yields exhibited a median of approximately 96,000, with a range of 23,224 to 690,600. TCRdb itself ran the RACE reads through MiXCR, one entry per CDR3 protein. The V and J calls shown here were made by TCRdb, not taken from the authors' results. The data hold some 350,000 distinct CDR3 sequences, with under 8% observed a single time. The time point is: patch test 1, 2 weeks after DPC sensitization. Described treatment: therapeutic diphenylcyclopropenone sensitization with weekly scalp DPC.

This chain uses TRBV12-3 or TRBV12-4 with TRBJ2-5, with 10 bases that match TRBD1. This material consisted of whole blood, taken in connection with sensitization to the hapten diphenylcyclopropenone (DPC). This clonotype was obtained from a woman between 18 and 30 years old with alopecia areata. Some clones in this sample may be carry-over from other donors' samples. Here the CDR3 DNA reads TGTGCCAGCAGTTGGGGACAGGGGCTTCAAGAGACCCAGTACTTC. It specifies CASSWGQGLQETQYF.